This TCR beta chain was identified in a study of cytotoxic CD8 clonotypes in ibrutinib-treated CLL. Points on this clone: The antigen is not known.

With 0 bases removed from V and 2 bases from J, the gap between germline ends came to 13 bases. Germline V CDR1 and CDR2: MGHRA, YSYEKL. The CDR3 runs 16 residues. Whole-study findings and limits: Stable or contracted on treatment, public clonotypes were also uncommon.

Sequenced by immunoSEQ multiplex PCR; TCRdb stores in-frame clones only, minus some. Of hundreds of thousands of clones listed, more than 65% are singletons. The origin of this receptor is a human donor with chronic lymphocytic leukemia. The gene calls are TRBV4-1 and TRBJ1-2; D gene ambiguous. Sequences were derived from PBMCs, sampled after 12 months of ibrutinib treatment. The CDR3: CASSQDPRGGNYGYTF. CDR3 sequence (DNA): TGCGCCAGCAGCCAAGATCCCCGAGGCGGGAACTATGGCTACACCTTC.